This is a list of T cell receptor beta chains from one sample in a study of blood T cell repertoires in COVID-19. Measured with immunoSEQ multiplex PCR; TCRdb has only the in-frame clones, and not every one. The data show 250,000 to 300,000 clones, 75% to 90% seen once. Sequenced input: peripheral blood. These receptor sequences come from a woman in her 50s who had recovered from COVID-19. CDR3s include the opening cysteine and the closing phenylalanine or tryptophan. Clone size is shown for a subset of rows, as once, few, many or a class of expanded clone.

abundance: .
v_gene: TRBV5-1
j_gene: TRBJ1-1
CDR3aa: CATKGQENTEAFF

abundance: .
v_gene: TRBV19
j_gene: TRBJ1-2
CDR3aa: CASRTGRGYTF

abundance: .
v_gene: TRBV12-3/TRBV12-4
j_gene: TRBJ2-7
CDR3aa: CASSLGGGDEQYF

abundance: .
v_gene: TRBV9
j_gene: TRBJ1-3
CDR3aa: CASSVTGASSGNTIYF

abundance: .
v_gene: TRBV6-5
j_gene: TRBJ2-7
CDR3aa: CASSYSGGVSSYEQYF

abundance: .
v_gene: TRBV7-2
j_gene: TRBJ2-1
CDR3aa: CASSFHRENEQFF

abundance: .
v_gene: TRBV18
j_gene: TRBJ1-5
CDR3aa: CASSPTEVFNQPQHF

abundance: .
v_gene: TRBV7-2
j_gene: TRBJ1-3
CDR3aa: CASSRTGIGNTIYF

abundance: .
v_gene: TRBV7-2
j_gene: TRBJ1-2
CDR3aa: CASSLDRTAPRGYTF

abundance: .
v_gene: TRBV11-2
j_gene: TRBJ1-3
CDR3aa: CASSSRGALLSGNTIYF

abundance: .
v_gene: TRBV7-9
j_gene: TRBJ2-2
CDR3aa: CASSERGHTGELFF

abundance: .
v_gene: TRBV5-1
j_gene: TRBJ1-2
CDR3aa: CASSSETSSYGYTF

abundance: once
v_gene: TRBV5-1
j_gene: TRBJ2-7
CDR3aa: CASRPTGGYEQYF

abundance: .
v_gene: TRBV6-5
j_gene: TRBJ2-7
CDR3aa: CASSPHKLREQYF

abundance: once
v_gene: TRBV28
j_gene: TRBJ1-2
CDR3aa: CASSAPAGAYGYTF

abundance: .
v_gene: TRBV19
j_gene: TRBJ1-1
CDR3aa: CASSTPAGQNTEAFF

abundance: .
v_gene: TRBV5-8
j_gene: TRBJ1-1
CDR3aa: CASSLIKNTEAFF

abundance: .
v_gene: TRBV9
j_gene: TRBJ2-1
CDR3aa: CASSVAFGGVPYEQFF

abundance: .
v_gene: TRBV9
j_gene: TRBJ1-2
CDR3aa: CASSGYRVGYTF

abundance: once
v_gene: TRBV9
j_gene: TRBJ2-7
CDR3aa: CASSVGLRQGFGYEQYF

abundance: .
v_gene: TRBV2
j_gene: TRBJ1-1
CDR3aa: CASSEDRGVNTEAFF

abundance: once
v_gene: TRBV5-4
j_gene: TRBJ2-1
CDR3aa: CASSLARGSHYNEQFF

abundance: .
v_gene: TRBV7-2
j_gene: TRBJ2-2
CDR3aa: CASTPREGGPGELFF

abundance: .
v_gene: TRBV27
j_gene: TRBJ1-2
CDR3aa: CASSPRRTGDKNYGYTF

abundance: .
v_gene: TRBV6-6
j_gene: TRBJ1-6
CDR3aa: CASSYGIRGSPLHF

abundance: .
v_gene: TRBV30
j_gene: TRBJ2-1
CDR3aa: CAWSVLSNEQFF

abundance: few
v_gene: TRBV5-1
j_gene: TRBJ2-7
CDR3aa: CASSLFETGVREQYF

abundance: many
v_gene: TRBV5-8
j_gene: TRBJ1-5
CDR3aa: CASSLVFRQGFFYSNQPQHF

abundance: .
v_gene: TRBV9
j_gene: TRBJ2-2
CDR3aa: CASSAGLAGGHHTGELFF

abundance: .
v_gene: TRBV2
j_gene: TRBJ1-5
CDR3aa: CASSETGPSQHF

abundance: .
v_gene: TRBV5-1
j_gene: TRBJ2-1
CDR3aa: CASSLGTSGSHEQFF

abundance: .
v_gene: TRBV9
j_gene: TRBJ1-4
CDR3aa: CASSVDRGEKLFF

abundance: .
v_gene: TRBV5-1
j_gene: TRBJ1-4
CDR3aa: CASSGQLNEKLFF

abundance: .
v_gene: TRBV25-1
j_gene: TRBJ1-1
CDR3aa: CASRPSRGRGTEAFF

abundance: .
v_gene: TRBV28
j_gene: TRBJ1-2
CDR3aa: CASSPGQGRISYTF

abundance: .
v_gene: TRBV30
j_gene: TRBJ2-5
CDR3aa: CAWSGLRETQYF

abundance: .
v_gene: TRBV7-3
j_gene: TRBJ1-2
CDR3aa: CASSQSQGDGYTF

abundance: .
v_gene: TRBV5-1
j_gene: TRBJ1-1
CDR3aa: CASSSQGPEAFF

abundance: .
v_gene: TRBV6-2/TRBV6-3
j_gene: TRBJ2-3
CDR3aa: CASSRTTGGGSPPQYF